A single T cell receptor (beta chain) is shown here with its context. The target antigen is unknown. TCRdb ran MiXCR on the PCR reads and lists one entry per CDR3 protein. This sample has approximately 320,000 distinct CDR3 sequences, with roughly a quarter found just once. This entry comes from a study of molecular identifiers for immune sequencing clone quantification. Study observations and caveats: Whereas naive cells kept under 1% of molecules in clones above 20 RNA copies, such clones held over 99% in effectors.

Researchers sorted naive CD8 T cells as cells that were CD8+CD4-CCR7+CD45RA+. Material: naive CD8+ T cells from blood, with Jurkat cell RNA spiked in. Noted subset: FACS-sorted CD8+CD4-CCR7+CD45RA+ naive T cells. This receptor was taken from a human donor in good health. Some libraries in this study had Jurkat cell RNA spiked in.

CDR3 sequence reads: CASSQEKTAGTEAFF. In DNA, the CDR3 is TGCGCCAGCAGCCAAGAAAAGACGGCCGGAACTGAAGCTTTCTTT. The chain combines TRBV4-1 with TRBJ1-1, with D uncertain. Germline-derived CDR1 and CDR2 are MGHRA and YSYEKL. The V gene lost 0 bases and the J gene lost 5 bases, with 13 bases spanning the gap. The CDR3 has 15 residues.